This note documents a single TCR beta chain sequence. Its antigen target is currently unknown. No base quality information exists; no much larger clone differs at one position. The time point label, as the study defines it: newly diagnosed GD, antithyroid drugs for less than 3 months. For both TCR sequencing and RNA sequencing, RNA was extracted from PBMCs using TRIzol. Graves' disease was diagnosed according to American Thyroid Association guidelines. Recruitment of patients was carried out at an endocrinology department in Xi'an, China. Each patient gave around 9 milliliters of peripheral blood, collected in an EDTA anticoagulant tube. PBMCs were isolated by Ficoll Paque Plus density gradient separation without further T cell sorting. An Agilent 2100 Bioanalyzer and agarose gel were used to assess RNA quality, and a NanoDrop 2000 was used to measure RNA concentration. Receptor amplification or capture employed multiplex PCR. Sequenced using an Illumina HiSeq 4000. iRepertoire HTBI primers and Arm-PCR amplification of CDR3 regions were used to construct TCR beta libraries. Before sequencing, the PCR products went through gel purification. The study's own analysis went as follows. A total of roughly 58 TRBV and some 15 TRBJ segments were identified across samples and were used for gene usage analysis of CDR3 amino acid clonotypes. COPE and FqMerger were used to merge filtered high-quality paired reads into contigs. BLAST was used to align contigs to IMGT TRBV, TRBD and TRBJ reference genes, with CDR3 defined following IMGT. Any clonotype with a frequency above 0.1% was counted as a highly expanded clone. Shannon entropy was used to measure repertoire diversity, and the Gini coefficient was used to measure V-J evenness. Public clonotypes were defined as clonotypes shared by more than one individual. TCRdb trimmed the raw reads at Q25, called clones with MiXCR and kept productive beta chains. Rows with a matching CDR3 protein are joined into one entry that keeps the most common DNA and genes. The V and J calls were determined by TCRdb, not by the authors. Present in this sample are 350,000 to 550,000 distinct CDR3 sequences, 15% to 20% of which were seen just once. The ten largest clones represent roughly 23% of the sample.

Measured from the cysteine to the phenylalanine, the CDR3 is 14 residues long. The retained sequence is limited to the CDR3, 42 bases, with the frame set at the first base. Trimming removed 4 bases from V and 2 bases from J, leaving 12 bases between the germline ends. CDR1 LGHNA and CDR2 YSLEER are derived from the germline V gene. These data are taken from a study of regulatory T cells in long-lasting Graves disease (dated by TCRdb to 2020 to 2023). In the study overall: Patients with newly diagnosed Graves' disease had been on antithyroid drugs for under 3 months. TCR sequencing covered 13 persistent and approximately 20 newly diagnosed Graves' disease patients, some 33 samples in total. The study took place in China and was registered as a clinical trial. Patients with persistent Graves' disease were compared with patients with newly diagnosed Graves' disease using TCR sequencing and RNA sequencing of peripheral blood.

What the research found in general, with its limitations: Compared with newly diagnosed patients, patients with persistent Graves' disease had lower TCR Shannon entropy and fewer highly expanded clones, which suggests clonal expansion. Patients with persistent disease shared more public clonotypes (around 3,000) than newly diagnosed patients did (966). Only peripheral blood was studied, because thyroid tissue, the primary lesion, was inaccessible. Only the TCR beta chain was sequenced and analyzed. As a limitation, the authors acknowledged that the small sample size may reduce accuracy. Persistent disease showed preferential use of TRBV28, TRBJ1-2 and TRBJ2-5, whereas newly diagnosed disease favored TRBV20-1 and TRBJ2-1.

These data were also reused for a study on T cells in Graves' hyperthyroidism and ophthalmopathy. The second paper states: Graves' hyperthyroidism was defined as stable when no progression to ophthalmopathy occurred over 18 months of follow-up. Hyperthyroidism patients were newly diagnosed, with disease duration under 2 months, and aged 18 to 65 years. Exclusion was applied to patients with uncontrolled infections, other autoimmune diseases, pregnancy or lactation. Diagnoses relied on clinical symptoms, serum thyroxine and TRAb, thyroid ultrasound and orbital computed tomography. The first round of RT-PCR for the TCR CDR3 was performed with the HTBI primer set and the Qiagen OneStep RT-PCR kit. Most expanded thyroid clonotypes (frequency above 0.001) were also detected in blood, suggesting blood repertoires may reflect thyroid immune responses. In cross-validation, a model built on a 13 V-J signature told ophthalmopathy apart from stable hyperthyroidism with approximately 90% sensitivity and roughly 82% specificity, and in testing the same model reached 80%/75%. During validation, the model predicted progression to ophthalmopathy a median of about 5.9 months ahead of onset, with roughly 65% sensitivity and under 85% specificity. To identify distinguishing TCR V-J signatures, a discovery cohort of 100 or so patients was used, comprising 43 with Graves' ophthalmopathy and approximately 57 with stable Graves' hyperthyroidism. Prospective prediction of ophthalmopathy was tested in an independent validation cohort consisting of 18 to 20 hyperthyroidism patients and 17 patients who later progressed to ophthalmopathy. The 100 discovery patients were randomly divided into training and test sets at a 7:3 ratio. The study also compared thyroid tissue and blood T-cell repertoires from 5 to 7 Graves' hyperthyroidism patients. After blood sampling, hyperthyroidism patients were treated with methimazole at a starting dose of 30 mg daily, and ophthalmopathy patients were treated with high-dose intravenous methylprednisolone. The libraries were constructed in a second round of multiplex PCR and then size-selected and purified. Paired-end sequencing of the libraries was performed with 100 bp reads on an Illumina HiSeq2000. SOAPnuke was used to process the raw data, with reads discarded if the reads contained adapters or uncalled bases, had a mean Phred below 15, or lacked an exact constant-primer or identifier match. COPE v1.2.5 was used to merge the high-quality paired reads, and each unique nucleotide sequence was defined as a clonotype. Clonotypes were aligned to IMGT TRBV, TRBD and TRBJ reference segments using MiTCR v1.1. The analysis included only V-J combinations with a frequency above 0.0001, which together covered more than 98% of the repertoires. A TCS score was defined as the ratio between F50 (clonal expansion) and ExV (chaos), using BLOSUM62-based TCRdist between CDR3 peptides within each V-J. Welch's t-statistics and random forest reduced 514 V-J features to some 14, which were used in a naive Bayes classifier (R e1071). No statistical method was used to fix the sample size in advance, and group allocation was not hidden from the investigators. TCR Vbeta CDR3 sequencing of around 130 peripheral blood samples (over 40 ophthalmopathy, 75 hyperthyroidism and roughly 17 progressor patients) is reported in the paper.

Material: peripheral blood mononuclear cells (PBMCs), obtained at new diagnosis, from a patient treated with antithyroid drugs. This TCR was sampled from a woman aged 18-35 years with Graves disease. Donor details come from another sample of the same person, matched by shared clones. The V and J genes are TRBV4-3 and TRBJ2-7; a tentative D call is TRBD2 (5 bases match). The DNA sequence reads TGCGCCAGCAGCCGAGGGAAACAAACCTACGAGCAGTACTTC. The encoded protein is CASSRGKQTYEQYF.